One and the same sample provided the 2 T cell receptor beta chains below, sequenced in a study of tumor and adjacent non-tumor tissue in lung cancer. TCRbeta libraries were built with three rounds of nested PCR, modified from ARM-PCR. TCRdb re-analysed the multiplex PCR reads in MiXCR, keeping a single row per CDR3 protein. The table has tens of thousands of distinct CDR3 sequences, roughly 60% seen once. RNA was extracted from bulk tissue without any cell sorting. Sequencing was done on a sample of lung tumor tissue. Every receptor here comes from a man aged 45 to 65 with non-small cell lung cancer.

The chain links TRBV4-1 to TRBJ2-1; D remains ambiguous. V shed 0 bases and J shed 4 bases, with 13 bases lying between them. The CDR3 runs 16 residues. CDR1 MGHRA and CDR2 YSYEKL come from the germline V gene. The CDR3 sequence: CASSQDQNLAYNEQFF. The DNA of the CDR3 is TGCGCCAGCAGCCAAGATCAGAATCTGGCTTACAATGAGCAGTTCTTC.

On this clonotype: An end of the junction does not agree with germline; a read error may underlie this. CDR3 amino acids: CASSFPGLARNF. The CDR3 coding sequence is TGTGCCAGCAGTTTCCCGGGACTAGCGAGAAATTTT. The chain carries TRBV11-2 and TRBJ2-3; TRBD2 agrees at 10 bases. There are 12 residues in the CDR3. Germline CDR1 and CDR2: SGHAT and FQNNGV.